These 28 T cell receptor beta chains share one sample of origin, sequenced in a study of PD-L1 blockade in urothelial cancer. Profiling relied on immunoSEQ multiplex PCR, and the TCRdb table lists in-frame clones only, not all of them. This table has roughly 46,000 clones, over 75% appearing once. Time point in this sample: peripheral blood 6 weeks after treatment start. The starting material was PBMCs, obtained around atezolizumab (anti-PD-L1) treatment. These receptors were taken from a man over 45 with urothelial cancer.

V usage is TRBV5-5 and J usage is TRBJ2-1, with D unresolved. The germline V gene encodes CDR1 SGHKS and CDR2 YYEKEE (reference sequence). Between the trimmed V and J ends, which lost 3 bases and 5 bases, there was a span of 12 bases. The CDR3 is 14 residues long. The CDR3 coding sequence is TGTGCCAGCAGCTCACAGTGGTCGGACAATGAGCAGTTCTTC. It specifies CASSSQWSDNEQFF.

This CDR3 reads CASSSQGRITDTQYF. DNA of the CDR3: TGTGCCAGCAGCTCACAGGGGAGAATCACAGATACGCAGTATTTT. The rearrangement joins TRBV7-9 to TRBJ2-3; 7 bases are shared with TRBD1. CDR1 is SEHNR, CDR2 FQNEAQ, per germline (reference sequence). The CDR3 contains 15 residues. The junction had 6 bases not matched to a gene; V was cut back by 4 bases and J by 2 bases.

CDR3 region: CASSEGQGPSTDTQYF. The CDR3 bases are TGTGCCAGCAGTGAAGGACAGGGCCCTAGCACAGATACGCAGTATTTT. The J gene is TRBJ2-3, the V gene TRBV2; TRBD1 matches at 7 bases. Germline values: CDR1 SNHLY, CDR2 FYNNEI. The CDR3 totals 16 residues. V shed 1 base, J shed 0 bases, and the junction held 4 bases outside the gene matches.

The chain combines TRBV6-1 with TRBJ1-1, with 8 nucleotides matching TRBD1. CDR1 and CDR2 (germline): MNHNS, SASEGT. The CDR3 extends over 15 amino acids. Unmatched junction bases numbered 8, after V lost 5 bases and J lost 3 bases. As DNA, the CDR3 is TGTGCCAGCAGTCGGACAGGGCCTGGGGACACTGAAGCTTTCTTT. Its protein is CASSRTGPGDTEAFF.

The CDR3 region is CASSPKDRVGEQYF. The CDR3 bases are TGCGCCAGCAGCCCTAAAGACAGGGTGGGCGAGCAGTACTTC. The chain is built from TRBV4-3 and TRBJ2-7; 7 positions agree with TRBD1. Germline-derived CDR1 and CDR2 are LGHNA and YSLEER. The ends lost 4 bases at V and 6 bases at J; junction bases unmatched: 9. CDR3 size: 14 residues.

The chain is built from TRBV18 and TRBJ1-4; 10 bases agree with TRBD1. The J segment lost 3 bases and the V segment lost 0 bases, leaving 10 bases of the junction unmatched. The CDR3 extends over 19 amino acids. Germline V gene sequence: CDR1 KGHSH, CDR2 LQKENI. DNA for the CDR3: TGTGCCAGCTCACCACCGCCCCGGACAGGGGGGAGGTCTAATGAAAAACTGTTTTTT. It translates to CASSPPPRTGGRSNEKLFF.

This clone has more than one count but fewer than ten. The rearrangement links TRBV28 to TRBJ2-4, with D possibly TRBD1 on 6 matching bases. The CDR3 is 16 amino acids. Trimming cost V 0 bases and J 6 bases, with 15 bases left between them. Germline CDR1 MDHEN, CDR2 SYDVKM. Written as DNA, the CDR3 is TGTGCCAGCAGTTTATGGGGCGAGGGGGTGGGAAACATTCAGTACTTC. This translates into CASSLWGEGVGNIQYF.

The V call is TRBV5-1, the J call TRBJ2-7; possibly TRBD2 for D (5 bases). V lost 0 bases to trimming and J lost 0 bases, with 10 bases between them. This CDR3 has 15 residues. Germline CDR1 and CDR2: SGHRS and YFSETQ. The DNA of the CDR3 is TGCGCCAGCAGCTTGGGCGGGCCTAGCTCCTACGAGCAGTACTTC. Its protein product is CASSLGGPSSYEQYF. The whole variable domain, remainder taken from reference TRBV5-1 and TRBJ2-7, is KAGVTQTPRYLIKTRGQQVTLSCSPISGHRSVSWYQQTPGQGLQFLFEYFSETQRNKGNFPGRFSGRQFSNSRSEMNVSTLELGDSALYLCASSLGGPSSYEQYFGPGTRLTVT.

This clone was seen more than once but under ten times. V gene TRBV7-2 combines with J gene TRBJ2-7, with 7 bases identical to TRBD2. CDR1 and CDR2 from the germline V gene are SGHTA and FQGNSA. Trimming took 5 bases from V and 2 from J; bases not matched to a gene: 9. This CDR3 comprises 15 residues. The CDR3 DNA sequence: TGTGCCAGCAGCCCCGGACTAGTGATGGCCTACGAGCAGTACTTC. Translated, it gives CASSPGLVMAYEQYF.

This clone came up a few times. In DNA form, the CDR3 reads TGTGCCAGCAGCTCGGGCGGGACTAAGAGACACGAGCAGTACTTC. Its translation is CASSSGGTKRHEQYF. The rearrangement joins TRBV5-5 to TRBJ2-7, with 7 nucleotides matching TRBD2. J lost 5 bases, V lost 3 bases, and 11 bases had no gene match. CDR1 SGHKS and CDR2 YYEKEE come from the germline V gene (reference sequence). This CDR3 region has 15 residues. The complete variable domain, with remaining parts taken from reference TRBV5-5 and TRBJ2-7, reads DAGVTQSPTHLIKTRGQQVTLRCSPISGHKSVSWYQQVLGQGPQFIFQYYEKEERGRGNFPDRFSARQFPNYSSELNVNALLLGDSALYLCASSSGGTKRHEQYFGPGTRLTVT.

The chain combines TRBV2 with TRBJ2-5; weak D call: TRBD1 (6 bases). Germline CDR1 SNHLY, CDR2 FYNNEI. The CDR3 consists of 14 residues. Between the trimmed V and J ends, which lost 6 bases and 2 bases, there was a span of 13 bases. The CDR3 reads CASSLRGTQETQYF. For the CDR3, the DNA is TGTGCCAGCAGCTTGAGGGGGACACAAGAGACCCAGTACTTC.

The chain employs TRBV7-2 and TRBJ2-1; 11 bases align to TRBD2. Per the germline V gene, CDR1 is SGHTA and CDR2 is FQGNSA. Unmatched junction bases numbered 1, after V lost 3 bases and J lost 6 bases. This CDR3 spans 14 amino acids. Here the CDR3 reads CASSFLAGGNEQFF. The CDR3 DNA is TGTGCCAGCAGCTTCCTAGCGGGGGGCAATGAGCAGTTCTTC.

V gene TRBV15 combines with J gene TRBJ2-7, with a possible D match to TRBD1 (6 bases). Trimming cost V 0 bases and J 1 base, with 10 bases left between them. The germline V gene has CDR1 LNHNV and CDR2 YYDKDF (reference sequence). This CDR3 is built from 15 residues. The CDR3 region is CATSRDLDRSYEQYF. In DNA form, the CDR3 reads TGTGCCACCAGCAGAGATCTGGACAGATCCTACGAGCAGTACTTC. The full variable domain, completed using reference TRBV15 and TRBJ2-7, is DAMVIQNPRYQVTQFGKPVTLSCSQTLNHNVMYWYQQKSSQAPKLLFHYYDKDFNNEADTPDNFQSRRPNTSFCFLDIRSPGLGDTAMYLCATSRDLDRSYEQYFGPGTRLTVT.

The chain combines TRBV11-2 with TRBJ2-5; 8 nucleotides agree with TRBD2. The J segment lost 2 bases and the V segment lost 5 bases, leaving 4 bases of the junction unmatched. The germline gives CDR1 SGHAT, CDR2 FQNNGV. The CDR3 loop spans 14 amino acids. Written as DNA, the CDR3 is TGTGCCAGCAGCAGGAGCGGGGGACAAGAGACCCAGTACTTC. As protein: CASSRSGGQETQYF.

The V and J genes are TRBV10-3 and TRBJ1-4; 8 bases align to TRBD1. Germline V gene lookup returns CDR1 ENHRY and CDR2 SYGVKD. The CDR3 has 16 residues. Unmatched junction bases numbered 3, after V lost 0 bases and J lost 3 bases. CDR3 region: CAISESQGGANEKLFF. CDR3 DNA sequence: TGTGCCATCAGTGAGTCACAGGGGGGAGCTAATGAAAAACTGTTTTTT.

The chain uses TRBV27 and TRBJ2-7, with D perhaps matching TRBD1 (5 bases). The germline CDR1 and CDR2 sequences are MNHEY and SMNVEV (reference sequence). The V gene lost 5 bases and the J gene lost 4 bases, with 18 bases spanning the gap. The CDR3 length is 15 residues. The CDR3 loop reads CASSPLLTQGYEQYF. CDR3 DNA sequence: TGTGCCAGCAGTCCCCTCCTGACTCAGGGTTACGAGCAGTACTTC.

This chain links TRBV7-3 with TRBJ2-3; 10 bases map to TRBD2. Per the germline V gene, CDR1 is SGHTA and CDR2 is FQGTGA. There are 15 residues in the CDR3. The J segment lost 0 bases and the V segment lost 4 bases, leaving 1 base of the junction unmatched. CDR3: CASSSSGGSTDTQYF. Written as DNA, the CDR3 is TGTGCCAGCAGCTCTAGCGGGGGCAGCACAGATACGCAGTATTTT.

Comment on this clone: Its ends do not fully match the called genes, so a read error is possible. The V gene is TRBV2, the J gene TRBJ2-1, with 11 bases that match TRBD2. This CDR3 contains 15 residues. The germline V gene has CDR1 SNHLY and CDR2 FYNNEI. The CDR3 loop reads CVSKGTSGTYNEQFF. The DNA for the CDR3 is TGTGTCAGCAAGGGGACTAGCGGCACCTACAATGAGCAGTTCTTC.

The chain employs TRBV30 and TRBJ2-7; the match to TRBD1 covers 7 bases. The CDR3 is 14 amino acids. Germline loops: CDR1 GTSNPN, CDR2 SVGIG (reference sequence). V gave up 4 bases and J gave up 2 bases; unmatched junction bases: 8. The CDR3 nucleotides are TGTGCCTGGAAAACGGGACAGACTACCTACGAGCAGTACTTC. Its translation is CAWKTGQTTYEQYF.

The V and J genes are TRBV11-2 and TRBJ1-1, with 7 bases fitting TRBD1. In germline, CDR1 is SGHAT, CDR2 FQNNGV. This CDR3 comprises 16 residues. The trim removed 5 bases at V and 3 bases at J, leaving 12 bases unmatched. CDR3 residues: CASSTALGRGDTEAFF. CDR3 bases: TGTGCCAGCAGCACAGCGCTGGGCAGGGGGGACACTGAAGCTTTCTTT.

The rearrangement joins TRBV4-1 to TRBJ2-7, with D tentatively TRBD2 (6 bases). From germline, CDR1 is MGHRA and CDR2 YSYEKL. V shed 0 bases and J shed 0 bases, with 12 bases lying between them. This CDR3 is built from 16 residues. CDR3 nucleotide sequence: TGCGCCAGCAGCCAAGATAGTGGGGGGACCTCCTACGAGCAGTACTTC. This translates into CASSQDSGGTSYEQYF.

This chain connects TRBV5-1 to TRBJ1-2, with 9 positions matching TRBD1. The CDR3 contains 13 residues. Losses at the gene ends were 7 bases for V and 8 bases for J; bases not matched to a gene: 9. Germline loops: CDR1 SGHRS, CDR2 YFSETQ. The CDR3 bases are TGCGCCAGCTGGACAGGGGAGCGCGGCGGCTACACCTTC. It specifies CASWTGERGGYTF.

This clone appeared a few times. The sample contains more than one DNA sequence encoding this CDR3. The rearrangement joins TRBV27 to TRBJ2-1, with 7 bases fitting TRBD1. The CDR3 spans 15 residues. The J segment lost 5 bases and the V segment lost 5 bases, leaving 9 bases of the junction unmatched. Germline V CDR1 and CDR2: MNHEY, SMNVEV (reference sequence). CDR3 loop: CASSAWGQKNNEQFF. The CDR3 DNA follows: TGTGCCAGCAGTGCTTGGGGACAGAAGAACAATGAGCAGTTCTTC.

This chain joins TRBV5-1 and TRBJ1-4; D might be TRBD1 (5 bases). CDR3 length equals 14 residues. Per germline, CDR1 SGHRS and CDR2 YFSETQ. V gave up 4 bases and J gave up 4 bases, with 11 bases separating them. CDR3: CASSTTGVNEKLFF. The CDR3 DNA is TGCGCCAGCAGCACCACGGGGGTTAATGAAAAACTGTTTTTT.

A word on this clone: Because the CDR3 is missing its conserved closing phenylalanine or tryptophan, this is likely a read error. V and J are TRBV30 and TRBJ1-6, with no clear D. There are 15 residues in the CDR3. The V end lost 3 bases, the J end lost 7 bases, and 16 bases lay between the germline ends. Germline lookup yields CDR1 GTSNPN and CDR2 SVGIG (reference sequence). CDR3 residues: CAWRSTPGENSPLHL. DNA of the CDR3: TGTGCCTGGAGGTCTACCCCAGGTGAGAATTCACCCCTCCACCTT.

The genes are TRBV29-1 and TRBJ2-1; 7 bases align to TRBD2. CDR1 and CDR2 (germline): SQVTM, ANQGSEA. V shed 2 bases and J 2 bases; nucleotides not matched to a gene: 9. This CDR3 has 16 residues. CDR3 sequence (DNA): TGCAGCGTTGAAAACCCTAGCGGCGGGACCTACAATGAGCAGTTCTTC. Encoded protein: CSVENPSGGTYNEQFF.

The V call is TRBV6-5, the J call TRBJ1-4, with 8 positions matching TRBD1. The CDR3 sequence is 16 residues long. V was clipped by 0 bases and J by 8 bases; unmatched bases: 8. Germline V CDR1 and CDR2: MNHEY, SVGAGI. The CDR3 spells CASSYSISTGVEKLFF. The DNA of the CDR3 is TGTGCCAGCAGTTACTCGATATCGACAGGGGTAGAAAAACTGTTTTTT.

The rearrangement joins TRBV29-1 to TRBJ2-5; D is possibly TRBD2 (6 bases). Germline lookup yields CDR1 SQVTM and CDR2 ANQGSEA. V lost 8 bases, J lost 2 bases, and 18 bases lay in between. The CDR3 runs 14 residues. The CDR3 nucleotides are TGCAGCTCTAACTCGGAGGGGCTTCAAGAGACCCAGTACTTC. Residues: CSSNSEGLQETQYF.